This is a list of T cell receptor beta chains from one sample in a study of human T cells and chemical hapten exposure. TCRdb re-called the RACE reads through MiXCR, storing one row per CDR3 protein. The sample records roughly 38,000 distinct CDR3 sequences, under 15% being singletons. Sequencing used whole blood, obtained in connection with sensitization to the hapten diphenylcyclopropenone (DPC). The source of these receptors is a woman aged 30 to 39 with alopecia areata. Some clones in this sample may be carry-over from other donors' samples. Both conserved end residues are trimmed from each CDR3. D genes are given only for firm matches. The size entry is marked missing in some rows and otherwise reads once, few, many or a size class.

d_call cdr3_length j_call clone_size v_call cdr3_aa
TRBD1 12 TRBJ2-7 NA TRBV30 AWRMAGGGPGQY
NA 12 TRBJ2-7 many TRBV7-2 ASSSPRFPGEQY
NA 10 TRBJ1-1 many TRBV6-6 ASSDQLVEAF
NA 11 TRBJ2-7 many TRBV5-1 ASSLDSAYEQY
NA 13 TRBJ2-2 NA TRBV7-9 ASSLGQAQTGELF
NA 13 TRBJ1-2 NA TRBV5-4 ASSYLIDGETGYT
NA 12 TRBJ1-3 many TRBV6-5 ASSYSSQRNTIY
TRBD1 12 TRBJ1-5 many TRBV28 ASTQTGGNQPQH
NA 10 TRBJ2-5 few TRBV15 ATSIAQETQY
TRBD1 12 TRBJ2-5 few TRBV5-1 ASSPGGGQETQY